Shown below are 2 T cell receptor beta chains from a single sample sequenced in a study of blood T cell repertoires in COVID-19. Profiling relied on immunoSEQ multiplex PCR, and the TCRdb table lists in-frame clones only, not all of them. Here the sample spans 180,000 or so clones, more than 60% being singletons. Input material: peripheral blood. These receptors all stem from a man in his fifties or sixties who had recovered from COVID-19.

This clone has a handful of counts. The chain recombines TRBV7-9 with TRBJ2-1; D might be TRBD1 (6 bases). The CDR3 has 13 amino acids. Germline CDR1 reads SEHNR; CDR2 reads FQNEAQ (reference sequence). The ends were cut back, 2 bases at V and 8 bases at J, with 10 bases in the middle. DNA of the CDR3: TGTGCCAGCAGCTTACAGGGGTGGGATGAGCAGTTCTTC. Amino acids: CASSLQGWDEQFF.

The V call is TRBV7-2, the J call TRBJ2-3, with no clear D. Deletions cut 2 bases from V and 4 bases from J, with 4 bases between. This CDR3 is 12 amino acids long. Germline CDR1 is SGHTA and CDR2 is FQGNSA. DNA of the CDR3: TGTGCCAGCAGCTTAAGCGCAGATACGCAGTATTTT. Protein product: CASSLSADTQYF.